The 12 T cell receptor beta chains listed next were all sequenced from one sample in a study of early T cells in non-severe SARS-CoV-2 infection. TCRdb called the 5' RACE reads again in MiXCR, with one record for every CDR3 protein. In the table there are about 97,000 distinct CDR3 sequences, 9.5% to 11% of which are singletons. Sequenced material: whole blood, taken at baseline. The receptors here all came from an adult who was a healthcare worker with PCR-confirmed SARS-CoV-2 infection or an uninfected control (not recorded which).

At least ten counts were recorded for this clonotype. The chain has TRBV6-6 and TRBJ1-2; TRBD1 agrees at 7 bases. V shed 0 bases, J shed 2 bases, and the junction held 3 bases outside the gene matches. The CDR3 is made up of 15 amino acids. Germline V gene data show CDR1 as MNHNY and CDR2 as SVGAGI (reference sequence). The CDR3: CASSYSTGYNYGYTF. In nucleotides, the CDR3 is TGTGCCAGCAGTTACTCGACAGGGTACAACTATGGCTACACCTTC.

The rearrangement links TRBV29-1 to TRBJ1-5; TRBD1 is a possible D gene (5 bases). The germline V gene encodes CDR1 SQVTM and CDR2 ANQGSEA. This CDR3 is built from 13 residues. Trimming removed 4 bases from V and 6 bases from J, with 13 bases in between. The DNA of the CDR3 is TGCAGCGTTGTAACAGGTGACGGTCAGCCCCAGCATTTT. Amino acid sequence: CSVVTGDGQPQHF.

CDR3 in DNA: TGCAGTGCTAGGCGGGGCAGTACCTACGAGCAGTACTTC. Translated, it gives CSARRGSTYEQYF. V usage is TRBV20-1 and J usage is TRBJ2-7; the D gene is possibly TRBD2 (6 bases). This CDR3 is 13 amino acids long. Per the germline V gene, CDR1 is DFQATT and CDR2 is SNEGSKA (reference sequence). V was clipped by 3 bases and J by 2 bases, with 11 bases between them.

The chain links TRBV3-1 to TRBJ2-7; D is possibly TRBD1 or TRBD2 (6 bases each). V lost 4 bases to trimming and J lost 5 bases, with 12 bases between them. There are 13 residues in the CDR3. CDR1 LGHDT and CDR2 YNNKEL come from the germline V gene (reference sequence). This chain's CDR3 is CASSRGANHEQYF. The CDR3, as DNA: TGTGCCAGCAGCCGGGGGGCCAACCACGAGCAGTACTTC.

The sample holds many counts of this clonotype. The chain's CDR3 is CASSPATVSEAFF. In DNA form, the CDR3 reads TGTGCCAGCAGTCCCGCGACAGTTTCTGAAGCTTTCTTT. This chain links TRBV6-6 with TRBJ1-1; TRBD1 might be the D (5 bases). The CDR3 has 13 residues. V was clipped by 5 bases and J by 6 bases, with 13 bases between them. Germline lookup yields CDR1 MNHNY and CDR2 SVGAGI (reference sequence).

Many counts were recorded for this clonotype. The rearrangement joins TRBV7-8 to TRBJ1-2; D uncertain. Germline V gene data show CDR1 as SGHVS and CDR2 as FQNEAQ. Trimming removed 5 bases from V and 6 bases from J, with 13 bases in between. CDR3 length: 13 residues. The CDR3 DNA reads TGTGCCAGCAGCCCCGTCCGGGGAAATGGCTACACCTTC. This encodes CASSPVRGNGYTF.

The chain joins TRBV7-3 to TRBJ2-1, with TRBD1 as a possible D gene (5 bases). V dropped 5 bases and J dropped 6 bases, with 14 bases sitting between them. The germline V gene encodes CDR1 SGHTA and CDR2 FQGTGA. There are 14 residues in the CDR3. CDR3 bases: TGTGCCAGCAGCCGGGCAGGGCCTACCAATGAGCAGTTCTTC. Protein product: CASSRAGPTNEQFF.

The sample holds a few counts of this clonotype. At one of its ends the junction is not consistent with the germline gene, which may arise from a read error. This sequence joins TRBV7-3 and TRBJ1-1; possible D gene TRBD1, 6 bases. The CDR3 has 13 amino acids. Germline loops: CDR1 SGHTA, CDR2 FQGTGA. The CDR3 here is CASSLHRDGEAFF. CDR3 bases: TGTGCCAGCAGCTTACACAGGGATGGGGAAGCCTTCTTT.

The chain recombines TRBV3-1 with TRBJ2-3, with TRBD2 as a possible D gene (5 bases). The CDR3 runs to 18 residues. Germline V gives CDR1 LGHDT, CDR2 YNNKEL (reference sequence). The V gene lost 6 bases and the J gene lost 3 bases, with 25 bases spanning the gap. The DNA for the CDR3 is TGTGCCAGCAGTCCTACGACACCGGGCCCAGCGGCGACAGATACGCAGTATTTT. Translation gives CASSPTTPGPAATDTQYF.

This clonotype was counted only a few times. In DNA, the CDR3 is TGTGCCAGCATCCCCGGGGCCGGGAACTCCTACGAGCAGTACTTC. Translation gives CASIPGAGNSYEQYF. The J gene is TRBJ2-7, the V gene TRBV6-1; D may correspond to TRBD1 or TRBD2 (5 bases each). V was cut by 7 bases and J by 0 bases, with 16 bases left in between. The CDR3 spans 15 residues. Germline CDR1 is MNHNS and CDR2 is SASEGT.

This clonotype was detected a few times. The chain carries TRBV7-3 and TRBJ2-1; D unclear. Trimming removed 5 bases from V and 8 bases from J, with 16 bases in between. Per germline, CDR1 SGHTA and CDR2 FQGTGA. This CDR3 comprises 14 residues. CDR3 in DNA: TGTGCCAGCAGCCCCCTTGGTGGGAATTATGAGCAGTTCTTC. Encoded protein: CASSPLGGNYEQFF.

This clonotype was observed a handful of times. CDR3 bases: TGTGCCAGCAGTTACTCGGTACACCTAAATGAAGCTTTCTTT. It translates to CASSYSVHLNEAFF. V usage is TRBV6-5 and J usage is TRBJ1-1; D not certain. V was shortened by 0 bases and J by 7 bases, with 12 bases between the two germline ends. The germline V gene has CDR1 MNHEY and CDR2 SVGAGI. This CDR3 is built from 14 residues.